Presented here are 30 T cell receptor beta chains from one specimen sequenced in a study of PD-1 blockade in classical Hodgkin lymphoma. Relapse after autologous stem cell transplantation occurred in every patient, and brentuximab vedotin exposure varied. Only in-frame clones appear in the TCRdb table, and some are missing; sequencing was by immunoSEQ multiplex PCR. The table records some 23,000 clones, 81% of them present only once. Sequenced material: peripheral blood mononuclear cells (PBMCs), taken before the second cycle of nivolumab. The source is a human donor with classical Hodgkin lymphoma.

This chain joins TRBV5-1 and TRBJ1-1, with a weak D call TRBD1 (5 bases). CDR1 SGHRS and CDR2 YFSETQ come from the germline V gene. Trimming took off 7 bases at V and 5 bases at J, with 18 bases between the two ends. This CDR3 comprises 14 residues. The DNA for the CDR3 is TGCGCCAGCGCGCTTGGGGCCGGAGGGACTGAAGCTTTCTTT. The encoded protein is CASALGAGGTEAFF. The variable domain in full, with the rest retrieved from reference TRBV5-1 and TRBJ1-1, is KAGVTQTPRYLIKTRGQQVTLSCSPISGHRSVSWYQQTPGQGLQFLFEYFSETQRNKGNFPGRFSGRQFSNSRSEMNVSTLELGDSALYLCASALGAGGTEAFFGQGTRLTVV.

This clone was seen a few times. This sample also contains other DNA sequences that code for the same CDR3. The J gene is TRBJ2-1, the V gene TRBV25-1; the D call may be TRBD1 or TRBD2 (6 bases each). The CDR3 consists of 13 residues. Germline loops: CDR1 MGHDK, CDR2 SYGVNS. V was shortened by 6 bases and J by 3 bases, with 9 bases between the two germline ends. The CDR3 spells CASSKGGYNEQFF. The CDR3 DNA sequence: TGTGCCAGCAGCAAGGGGGGCTACAATGAGCAGTTCTTC.

This clone came up a few times. The rearrangement links TRBV7-2 to TRBJ2-7, with 10 bases aligning to TRBD1. This CDR3 is 15 amino acids long. Germline values: CDR1 SGHTA, CDR2 FQGNSA. Losses at the gene ends were 1 base for V and 6 bases for J; bases not matched to a gene: 6. The DNA of the CDR3 is TGTGCCAGCAGCTTAGATGGGACAGGGGATGGCGAGCAGTACTTC. This encodes CASSLDGTGDGEQYF.

This chain connects TRBV6-5 to TRBJ2-7; 12 nucleotides line up with TRBD2. Germline CDR1 and CDR2: MNHEY and SVGAGI. The CDR3 has 16 amino acids. V lost 0 bases to trimming and J lost 4 bases; unmatched junction nucleotides: 4. The CDR3 nucleotides read TGTGCCAGCAGTTACTCCACTAGCGGGAGGTATTACGAGCAGTACTTC. Protein: CASSYSTSGRYYEQYF.

The chain is built from TRBV5-1 and TRBJ2-1; D remains ambiguous. V was shortened by 4 bases and J by 9 bases, with 14 bases between the two germline ends. The CDR3 is 13 residues long. Germline values: CDR1 SGHRS, CDR2 YFSETQ. In DNA, the CDR3 is TGCGCCAGCAGCGTCGTAGGACCAGGTGAGCAGTTCTTC. Translating it yields CASSVVGPGEQFF.

This clone was recorded only once. The rearrangement uses TRBV6-1 and TRBJ1-4; D remains unclear. The germline V gene encodes CDR1 MNHNS and CDR2 SASEGT. Trimming removed 8 bases at V and 0 bases at J, with 10 bases between. The CDR3 covers 14 residues. CDR3 amino acids: CASAGSATNEKLFF. The CDR3 DNA reads as TGTGCCAGCGCGGGGAGTGCAACTAATGAAAAACTGTTTTTT.

The chain links TRBV19 to TRBJ1-4; D unresolved. Germline loops: CDR1 LNHDA, CDR2 SQIVND (reference sequence). Trimming left V 3 bases short and J 8 bases short, with 13 bases between. The CDR3 spans 14 residues. CDR3 sequence: CASSIVGPEEKLFF. The CDR3 DNA is TGTGCCAGTAGTATTGTAGGGCCTGAGGAAAAACTGTTTTTT.

A single count supports this clone. The chain carries TRBV2 and TRBJ2-3; D call uncertain. The CDR3 extends over 12 amino acids. V was cut by 5 bases and J by 6 bases, with 9 bases left in between. Germline CDR1 and CDR2: SNHLY and FYNNEI. CDR3 amino acids: CASSTVSDTQYF. CDR3 DNA sequence: TGTGCCAGCAGTACGGTCTCCGATACGCAGTATTTT.

The rearrangement uses TRBV30 and TRBJ2-1, with 11 bases lining up with TRBD1. The CDR3 has 14 amino acids. CDR1 is GTSNPN and CDR2 is SVGIG in the germline V gene (reference sequence). The ends lost 2 bases at V and 6 bases at J; junction bases unmatched: 3. CDR3 DNA sequence: TGTGCCTGGAGTCCCGGGACAGGGGGCAATGAGCAGTTCTTC. Translation: CAWSPGTGGNEQFF.

This chain uses TRBV6-6 with TRBJ2-5; TRBD1 agrees at 10 bases. The germline V gene encodes CDR1 MNHNY and CDR2 SVGAGI (reference sequence). J gave up 5 bases and V 7 bases, and 13 bases lay outside the gene matches. The CDR3 runs 16 residues. The CDR3 loop is CASTSYDRGRGETQYF. CDR3 nucleotide sequence: TGTGCCAGCACCTCATATGACAGGGGGCGCGGGGAGACCCAGTACTTC.

This chain joins TRBV4-1 and TRBJ2-1; TRBD2 matches at 8 bases. CDR3 length: 15 residues. The germline V gene has CDR1 MGHRA and CDR2 YSYEKL. After removal of 4 bases from V and 7 bases from J, the junction contained 9 bases not matched to a gene. CDR3 nucleotides: TGCGCCAGCAGCCCTAGGATAGTAGCGGGAAATGAGCAGTTCTTC. Translation gives CASSPRIVAGNEQFF.

The chain has TRBV7-7 and TRBJ2-1; 9 bases are shared with TRBD1. The CDR3 is made up of 15 amino acids. The germline CDR1 and CDR2 sequences are SSHAT and FNYEAQ (reference sequence). Unmatched junction bases numbered 10, after V lost 5 bases and J lost 8 bases. This chain's CDR3 is CASSRTGTGRHEQFF. CDR3 nucleotide sequence: TGTGCCAGCAGCCGAACCGGGACAGGGCGACATGAGCAGTTCTTC.

The sample holds a few counts of this clone. The chain is built from TRBV19 and TRBJ1-1; 7 bases agree with TRBD1. There are 13 residues in the CDR3. CDR1 and CDR2 (germline): LNHDA, SQIVND (reference sequence). V shed 8 bases and J 11 bases; nucleotides not matched to a gene: 14. CDR3 sequence (DNA): TGTGCCAGTTATCGAGCACAGGGGAGGAAGGCTTTCTTT. Its translation is CASYRAQGRKAFF. The full variable domain, with the rest looked up from reference TRBV19 and TRBJ1-1, is DGGITQSPKYLFRKEGQNVTLSCEQNLNHDAMYWYRQDPGQGLRLIYYSQIVNDFQKGDIAEGYSVSREKKESFPLTVTSAQKNPTAFYLCASYRAQGRKAFFGQGTRLTVV.

This rearrangement joins TRBV10-1 to TRBJ2-3, with D possibly TRBD1 on 5 matching bases. V lost 4 bases, J lost 8 bases, and 13 bases lay in between. The CDR3 spans 13 residues. Germline V gives CDR1 WNHNN, CDR2 SYGVQD (reference sequence). CDR3 sequence reads: CASSAGLLGTQYF. The CDR3 DNA reads as TGCGCCAGCAGTGCAGGGTTATTAGGTACGCAGTATTTT.

This clone was counted only a few times. Different DNA sequences within this sample yield the same CDR3. The chain combines TRBV2 with TRBJ2-5; the D call may be TRBD1 or TRBD2 (6 bases each). V lost 4 bases and J lost 4, with 10 bases in between. Germline V gene lookup returns CDR1 SNHLY and CDR2 FYNNEI. This CDR3 contains 13 residues. This CDR3 is CASSGGAPETQYF. In DNA, the CDR3 is TGTGCCAGCAGTGGGGGGGCCCCAGAGACCCAGTACTTC.

This clone occurred a few times. The CDR3, as DNA: TGTGCCAGCAGCTCAGGCCAGCGGGGGGGCCGTTGGGGCAATGAGCAGTTCTTC. It encodes CASSSGQRGGRWGNEQFF. This rearrangement joins TRBV13 to TRBJ2-1, with 10 bases identical to TRBD2. This CDR3 has 18 residues. The germline CDR1 and CDR2 sequences are PRHDT and FYEKMQ (reference sequence). Trimming cost V 4 bases and J 6 bases; bases outside gene matches: 15.

The CDR3 DNA is TGTGCCAGCAGCGTAGGGGTCAACAATGAGCAGTTCTTC. It translates to CASSVGVNNEQFF. This rearrangement joins TRBV9 to TRBJ2-1, with D unclear. The length of the CDR3 is 13 residues. V dropped 0 bases and J dropped 5 bases, with 6 bases sitting between them. Germline V lookup: CDR1 SGDLS, CDR2 YYNGEE.

V is TRBV7-9 and J is TRBJ2-2, with TRBD1 as a possible D gene (6 bases). Trimming removed 1 base from V and 1 base from J, with 7 bases in between. Germline CDR1 SEHNR, CDR2 FQNEAQ (reference sequence). This CDR3 is built from 15 residues. The CDR3 nucleotides read TGTGCCAGCAGCTTAGTACAGGGGAACACCGGGGAGCTGTTTTTT. It translates to CASSLVQGNTGELFF.

J is TRBJ2-5 and V is TRBV5-1; possible D gene TRBD1, 6 bases. V was clipped by 2 bases and J by 1 base, with 9 bases between them. This CDR3 contains 14 residues. Germline V gene data show CDR1 as SGHRS and CDR2 as YFSETQ. The CDR3 region is CASSFLGAQETQYF. For the CDR3, the DNA is TGCGCCAGCAGCTTCTTGGGGGCCCAAGAGACCCAGTACTTC.

The rearrangement links TRBV10-2 to TRBJ1-5, with unresolved D. The V end lost 4 bases, the J end lost 6 bases, and 19 bases lay between the germline ends. The length of the CDR3 is 16 residues. In germline, CDR1 is WSHSY, CDR2 SAAADI. DNA of the CDR3: TGCGCCAGCAGTGGTGGGCACAGCGGCGATGTTCAGCCCCAGCATTTT. Its protein is CASSGGHSGDVQPQHF.

This clone was counted between two and nine times. The genes are TRBV5-1 and TRBJ2-1; 12 positions match TRBD2. V dropped 7 bases and J dropped 0; count of bases not matched to a gene: 29. This CDR3 is 24 amino acids long. Per germline, CDR1 SGHRS and CDR2 YFSETQ. The CDR3 DNA follows: TGCGCCAGCGGACTCCGAGGGACCATCCGACTAGCGGGAGAAAACAAGAGCTCCTACAATGAGCAGTTCTTC. This gives the protein CASGLRGTIRLAGENKSSYNEQFF.

The V gene is TRBV19, the J gene TRBJ2-5; 7 positions match TRBD1. Germline V lookup: CDR1 LNHDA, CDR2 SQIVND (reference sequence). Trimming at V came to 10 bases and at J to 5 bases, leaving 10 bases not matched to a gene. The CDR3 totals 13 residues. The CDR3 loop reads CAISTGQRETQYF. Here the CDR3 DNA reads TGTGCCATTTCGACGGGACAGAGGGAGACCCAGTACTTC.

This chain links TRBV4-2 with TRBJ2-7, with 10 bases aligning to TRBD2. V was clipped by 0 bases and J by 1 base; unmatched bases: 12. CDR3 length equals 19 residues. Germline CDR1 reads LGHNA; CDR2 reads YNFKEQ. The CDR3 loop reads CASSQEWLAGVQQSYEQYF. In nucleotides, the CDR3 is TGTGCCAGCAGCCAAGAATGGCTAGCGGGAGTGCAACAGTCCTACGAGCAGTACTTC.

The V call is TRBV28, the J call TRBJ2-1; the D gene is possibly TRBD1 (6 bases). This CDR3 is 11 amino acids long. Trimming removed 10 bases at V and 6 bases at J, with 10 bases between. Germline CDR1 MDHEN, CDR2 SYDVKM. CDR3: CANGDINEQFF. The DNA for the CDR3 is TGTGCCAACGGGGACATCAATGAGCAGTTCTTC.

This clone is medium-sized (0.01 to 0.1%). This chain links TRBV27 with TRBJ2-2; 7 bases match TRBD2. CDR1 and CDR2 from the germline V gene are MNHEY and SMNVEV (reference sequence). The CDR3 contains 16 residues. V gave up 3 bases and J gave up 3 bases; unmatched junction bases: 7. CDR3 region: CASSFWGGRDTGELFF. The CDR3 DNA sequence: TGTGCCAGCAGTTTTTGGGGGGGAAGGGACACCGGGGAGCTGTTTTTT.

This chain joins TRBV5-6 and TRBJ2-2; TRBD2 aligns across 8 bases. This CDR3 is 14 amino acids long. Germline trimming cut 2 bases from V and 7 bases from J; bases unmatched to any gene: 4. CDR1 and CDR2 from the germline V gene are SGHDT and YYEEEE. This CDR3 is CASSFSGEFGELFF. DNA for the CDR3: TGTGCCAGCAGCTTTAGCGGGGAATTCGGGGAGCTGTTTTTT.

The CDR3 reads CASSQGPDTEAFF. Here the CDR3 DNA reads TGTGCCAGCAGCCAGGGACCGGACACTGAAGCTTTCTTT. The chain joins TRBV14 to TRBJ1-1, with a possible D match to TRBD1 (5 bases). Trimming took off 3 bases at V and 3 bases at J, with 8 bases between the two ends. This CDR3 is built from 13 residues. Germline CDR1 is SGHDN and CDR2 is FVKESK.

The chain links TRBV30 to TRBJ2-7, with 8 bases identical to TRBD2. Trimming cost V 2 bases and J 0 bases; bases outside gene matches: 9. The CDR3 extends over 16 amino acids. The germline gives CDR1 GTSNPN, CDR2 SVGIG (reference sequence). As DNA, the CDR3 is TGTGCCTGGAGTAAAGCGGGGGAACTGTTCTCCTACGAGCAGTACTTC. The encoded protein is CAWSKAGELFSYEQYF.

The rearrangement uses TRBV11-2 and TRBJ2-6; D not certain. CDR1 SGHAT and CDR2 FQNNGV come from the germline V gene. The V end was cut by 3 bases, the J end by 2 bases, with 5 bases between. The CDR3 is made up of 14 amino acids. The CDR3 DNA reads as TGTGCCAGCAGCTTCCTGGCTGGGGCCAACGTCCTGACTTTC. This sequence encodes CASSFLAGANVLTF.

The gene calls are TRBV30 and TRBJ2-4, with a possible D match to TRBD2 (5 bases). Per the germline V gene, CDR1 is GTSNPN and CDR2 is SVGIG (reference sequence). V dropped 2 bases and J dropped 0 bases, with 11 bases sitting between them. The CDR3 length is 15 residues. The CDR3 DNA is TGTGCCTGGAGTCGCGGAGGCTTAGCCAAAAACATTCAGTACTTC. This codes for CAWSRGGLAKNIQYF.